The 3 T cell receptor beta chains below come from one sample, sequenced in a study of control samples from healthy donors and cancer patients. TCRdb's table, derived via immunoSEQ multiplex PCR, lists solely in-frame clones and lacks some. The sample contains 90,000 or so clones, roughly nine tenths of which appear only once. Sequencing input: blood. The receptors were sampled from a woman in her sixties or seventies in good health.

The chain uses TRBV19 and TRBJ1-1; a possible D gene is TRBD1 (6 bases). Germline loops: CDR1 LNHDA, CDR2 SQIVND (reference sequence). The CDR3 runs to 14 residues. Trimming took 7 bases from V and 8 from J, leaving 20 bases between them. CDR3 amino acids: CASMGHLMDREAFF. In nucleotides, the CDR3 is TGTGCCAGTATGGGACACCTGATGGATCGCGAAGCTTTCTTT. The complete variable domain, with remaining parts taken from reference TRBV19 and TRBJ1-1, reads DGGITQSPKYLFRKEGQNVTLSCEQNLNHDAMYWYRQDPGQGLRLIYYSQIVNDFQKGDIAEGYSVSREKKESFPLTVTSAQKNPTAFYLCASMGHLMDREAFFGQGTRLTVV.

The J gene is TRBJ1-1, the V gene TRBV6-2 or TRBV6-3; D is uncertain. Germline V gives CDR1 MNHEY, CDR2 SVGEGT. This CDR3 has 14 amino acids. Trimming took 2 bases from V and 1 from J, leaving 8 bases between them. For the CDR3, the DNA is TGTGCCAGCAGTTACCTGCCTGGGAACACTGAAGCTTTCTTT. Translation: CASSYLPGNTEAFF.

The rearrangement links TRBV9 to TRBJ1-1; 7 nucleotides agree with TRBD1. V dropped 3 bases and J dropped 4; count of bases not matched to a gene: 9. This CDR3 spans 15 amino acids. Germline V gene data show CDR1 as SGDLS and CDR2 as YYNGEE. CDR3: CASSGKQGIATEAFF. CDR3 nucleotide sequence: TGTGCCAGCAGCGGTAAACAGGGGATTGCCACTGAAGCTTTCTTT.